This is a list of T cell receptor beta chains from one sample in a study of OX40 agonist ivuxolimab in advanced cancers. Sequenced by immunoSEQ multiplex PCR; TCRdb stores in-frame clones only, minus some. The table includes approximately 65,000 clones, 87% detected once. The sample here was CD4+ or CD8+ T cells sorted from blood, taken in a trial of the OX40 agonist ivuxolimab. Receptors originate from an adult with an advanced solid tumor such as melanoma, head and neck, liver or kidney cancer. CDR3s include the opening cysteine and the closing phenylalanine or tryptophan. A D gene is named only where the DNA matches it firmly. Only part of the rows carry a size: once, few, many, or a class if the clone is expanded.

size	D	length	V	J	DNA	CDR3
-	-	17	TRBV28	TRBJ1-5	TGTGCCAGCAGTTTCCTACCGAGCGACAAGGGCAATCAGCCCCAGCATTTT	CASSFLPSDKGNQPQHF
-	-	15	TRBV15	TRBJ1-5	TGTGCCACCAGCAGAGGGGAGTTGAGCAATCAGCCCCAGCATTTT	CATSRGELSNQPQHF
-	TRBD2	16	TRBV11-2	TRBJ2-1	TGTGCCAGCAGCTTAGGCGCACCGGGACTAGGGGATGAGCAGTTCTTC	CASSLGAPGLGDEQFF
-	-	15	TRBV9	TRBJ2-2	TGTGCCAGCAGCGTAGACGGGGATTACACCGGGGAGCTGTTTTTT	CASSVDGDYTGELFF
-	-	11	TRBV6-1	TRBJ2-7	TGTGCCAGCAGTGAAGGACAGAAGCAGTACTTC	CASSEGQKQYF
-	-	16	TRBV6-1	TRBJ2-1	TGTGCCAGCAGTGGTGAGTGGGCAGGGTCCTACAATGAGCAGTTCTTC	CASSGEWAGSYNEQFF
-	TRBD1	17	TRBV18	TRBJ2-5	TGTGCCAGCTCACCACCCCCGGACAGGGGGCTTAGGGAGACCCAGTACTTC	CASSPPPDRGLRETQYF
-	TRBD2	14	TRBV11-2	TRBJ2-5	TGTGCCAGCAGCGCCGAACTAGCGACTGGGACCCAGTACTTC	CASSAELATGTQYF
few	-	13	TRBV6-5	TRBJ2-7	TGTGCCAGCAGTCCCGGACAGATATACGAGCAGTACTTC	CASSPGQIYEQYF
-	TRBD1	17	TRBV30	TRBJ1-6	TGTGCCTGGAGCAAGGACAGGGGGCTGATAGTGAATTCACCCCTCCACTTT	CAWSKDRGLIVNSPLHF
-	-	15	TRBV7-2	TRBJ2-4	TGTGCCAGCAGCTTAAGGGATGGAGCCAAAAACATTCAGTACTTC	CASSLRDGAKNIQYF
-	-	12	TRBV30	TRBJ1-1	TGTGCCTGGAGTAACAGGGTCTACGAGGCTTTCTTT	CAWSNRVYEAFF
-	-	15	TRBV7-9	TRBJ2-1	TGTGCCAGCAGCTTAAGGGGGCTAGCGGGTGATGAGCAGTTCTTC	CASSLRGLAGDEQFF
-	-	14	TRBV27	TRBJ1-1	TGTGCCAGCAGCCGGCTGGCAGGGGACACTGAAGCTTTCTTT	CASSRLAGDTEAFF
-	-	14	TRBV7-6	TRBJ2-7	TGTGCCAGCACCCCAACCGCCCTGGGGAACGAGCAGTACTTC	CASTPTALGNEQYF
-	TRBD2	15	TRBV30	TRBJ2-7	TGTGCCTGGAGTTCGGGACTAGCGGGGCTCTACGAGCAGTACTTC	CAWSSGLAGLYEQYF
-	-	14	TRBV21-1	TRBJ1-1	TGTGCCAGCAGCAAAGCGCTTTCAGGGAGGGAAGCTTTCTTT	CASSKALSGREAFF
-	TRBD2	15	TRBV18	TRBJ2-7	TGTGCCAGCTCACCCCAGCGGGAGACTTACTACGAGCAGTACTTC	CASSPQRETYYEQYF
-	-	14	TRBV18	TRBJ2-7	TGTGCCAGCTCACCATACGGGAACTTCTACGAGCAGTACTTC	CASSPYGNFYEQYF
-	-	12	TRBV7-2	TRBJ2-7	TGTGCCAGCAGCTTAGACCACAAGGAGCAGTACTTC	CASSLDHKEQYF
-	TRBD1	15	TRBV6-5	TRBJ2-7	TGTGCCAGCAGAGACGGACAGGTCTCGTTCAACGAGCAGTACTTC	CASRDGQVSFNEQYF
-	TRBD1	15	TRBV2	TRBJ2-1	TGTGCCAGCAGAGTCGGGGCAGGGGGCTACAATGAGCAGTTCTTC	CASRVGAGGYNEQFF
-	-	14	TRBV5-4	TRBJ2-5	TGTGCCAGCAGCCCTCAGGGGCGTCAAGAGACCCAGTACTTC	CASSPQGRQETQYF
-	-	16	TRBV5-1	TRBJ2-1	TGCGCCAGCAGCCCGGCCACAGGGTATGGTGCCGATGAGCAGTTCTTC	CASSPATGYGADEQFF
-	-	18	TRBV5-1	TRBJ1-4	TGCGCCAGCAGCTTGGGGTTAGGGAAGGGCTCGGCTTCATCGATGAGTTTTTTT	CASSLGLGKGSASSMSFF